A single sample is the source of the 22 T cell receptor beta chains below, sequenced in a study of T cell responses to AZD1222 COVID-19 vaccine. Clones were read by immunoSEQ multiplex PCR, and TCRdb kept only the in-frame ones, dropping some. The repertoire holds approximately 180,000 clones, 85% to 95% seen once, with around 3% in the top ten. Sequencing used peripheral blood, obtained on day 0 of AZD1222 vaccination. These receptors were obtained from an adult in good health.

The chain combines TRBV7-9 with TRBJ1-2; weak D call: TRBD1 (6 bases). Deletions cut 5 bases from V and 7 bases from J, with 11 bases between. CDR1 is SEHNR and CDR2 is FQNEAQ in the germline V gene (reference sequence). The CDR3 is 12 amino acids. CDR3 residues: CASSGRQAGYTF. The CDR3 coding sequence is TGTGCCAGCAGCGGCCGACAGGCTGGCTACACCTTC.

The count of this clone is one. V gene TRBV19 combines with J gene TRBJ2-2, with 8 bases matching TRBD1. V dropped 10 bases and J dropped 2; count of bases not matched to a gene: 9. Germline CDR1 and CDR2: LNHDA and SQIVND (reference sequence). The CDR3 runs 15 residues. CDR3 bases: TGTGCCACCAACCCGGGACAGGCTAACACCGGGGAGCTGTTTTTT. Translation: CATNPGQANTGELFF.

The chain employs TRBV12-3 or TRBV12-4 and TRBJ1-1; D is undetermined. Trimming left V 4 bases short and J 0 bases short, with 6 bases between. This CDR3 has 13 amino acids. The CDR3 DNA reads TGTGCCAGCAGTTACAACATGAACACTGAAGCTTTCTTT. Translation gives CASSYNMNTEAFF.

The genes are TRBV28 and TRBJ2-7; 8 bases agree with TRBD1. Germline V gene data show CDR1 as MDHEN and CDR2 as SYDVKM. J was trimmed by 2 bases and V by 8 bases; bases with no gene match: 2. CDR3 length equals 12 residues. Here the CDR3 DNA reads TGTGCCAGCCGGACAGGGCCCTACGAGCAGTACTTC. This sequence encodes CASRTGPYEQYF.

The gene calls are TRBV5-8 and TRBJ2-3; no clear D gene. Trimming pared 3 bases from V and 0 bases from J, leaving 14 bases between. Germline-derived CDR1 and CDR2 are SGHTS and YDEGEE. The CDR3 length is 16 residues. CDR3 region: CASSSRVLSSTDTQYF. In nucleotides, the CDR3 is TGTGCCAGCAGCTCACGGGTCCTCTCTAGCACAGATACGCAGTATTTT.

The sample holds one count of this clone. This chain joins TRBV5-1 and TRBJ1-3; D gene unclear. CDR1 and CDR2 (germline): SGHRS, YFSETQ. V shed 0 bases and J shed 4 bases, with 14 bases lying between them. This CDR3 is built from 16 residues. CDR3 sequence (DNA): TGCGCCAGCAGCTTGGGGTTCGGGGTCCCCGGAAACACCATATATTTT. Amino acids: CASSLGFGVPGNTIYF.

This clone was detected only once. The chain links TRBV27 to TRBJ2-7; no definite D call. Germline CDR1 is MNHEY and CDR2 is SMNVEV (reference sequence). V was cut by 2 bases and J by 4 bases, with 9 bases left in between. This CDR3 comprises 13 residues. This CDR3 is CASSLEVSYEQYF. The CDR3 nucleotides read TGTGCCAGCAGTTTAGAAGTCTCTTACGAGCAGTACTTC.

The CDR3 here is CASSFANEQGGYTF. CDR3 DNA sequence: TGTGCCAGCAGCTTCGCCAATGAGCAAGGTGGCTACACCTTC. The chain uses TRBV11-2 and TRBJ1-2, with no clear D. V was clipped by 3 bases and J by 7 bases, with 15 bases between them. Germline assignment: CDR1 SGHAT and CDR2 FQNNGV. The CDR3 is made up of 14 amino acids. The entire variable domain, with the rest obtained from reference TRBV11-2 and TRBJ1-2, is as follows: EAGVAQSPRYKIIEKRQSVAFWCNPISGHATLYWYQQILGQGPKLLIQFQNNGVVDDSQLPKDRFSAERLKGVDSTLKIQPAKLEDSAVYLCASSFANEQGGYTFGSGTRLTVV.

V usage is TRBV4-1 and J usage is TRBJ1-5; tentatively, D is TRBD1 (5 bases). Deletions cut 0 bases from V and 4 bases from J, with 13 bases between. Germline-derived CDR1 and CDR2 are MGHRA and YSYEKL. The CDR3 totals 16 residues. The CDR3 reads CASSQDWTTLNQPQHF. The CDR3 coding sequence is TGCGCCAGCAGCCAAGATTGGACAACCCTAAATCAGCCCCAGCATTTT.

The V and J genes are TRBV19 and TRBJ2-7; TRBD1 matches at 7 bases. V shed 6 bases, J shed 2 bases, and the junction held 10 bases outside the gene matches. Germline V gene data show CDR1 as LNHDA and CDR2 as SQIVND (reference sequence). This CDR3 is 15 amino acids long. CDR3 amino acids: CASRSSTGTTYEQYF. The CDR3 DNA reads as TGTGCCAGTAGGTCATCGACAGGGACCACCTACGAGCAGTACTTC.

This chain connects TRBV27 to TRBJ2-7; D may match TRBD1 or TRBD2 (6 bases each). The germline CDR1 and CDR2 sequences are MNHEY and SMNVEV (reference sequence). CDR3 length: 15 amino acids. V was trimmed by 6 bases and J by 3 bases, leaving 18 bases between them. The CDR3 DNA sequence: TGTGCCAGCAGCAAGGGGGGTTCTAACTTCTACGAGCAGTACTTC. Its protein is CASSKGGSNFYEQYF.

The CDR3 reads CASRIAVGAGELFF. CDR3 DNA: TGCGCCAGCAGAATCGCAGTGGGCGCCGGGGAGCTGTTTTTT. J is TRBJ2-2 and V is TRBV4-1, with unresolved D. Trimming shortened V by 6 bases and J by 6 bases, and 14 bases separated the two germline ends. Germline-derived CDR1 and CDR2 are MGHRA and YSYEKL. CDR3 length equals 14 residues.

The gene calls are TRBV5-1 and TRBJ1-3, with 9 bases lining up with TRBD1. V shed 4 bases and J 2 bases; nucleotides not matched to a gene: 10. This CDR3 is 17 amino acids long. Germline V gene sequence: CDR1 SGHRS, CDR2 YFSETQ. The CDR3 coding sequence is TGCGCCAGCAGCATAGAAGGACAGGGGTTAACTGGAAACACCATATATTTT. Amino acid sequence: CASSIEGQGLTGNTIYF.

This sequence joins TRBV7-9 and TRBJ1-2; a possible D gene is TRBD1 (5 bases). This CDR3 has 16 residues. Germline V gene sequence: CDR1 SEHNR, CDR2 FQNEAQ (reference sequence). The V end was cut by 0 bases, the J end by 8 bases, with 19 bases between. The CDR3 region is CASSLAQGRRGVGYTF. Here the CDR3 DNA reads TGTGCCAGCAGCTTAGCGCAGGGCAGGAGGGGAGTAGGCTACACCTTC.

V and J are TRBV5-6 and TRBJ1-2, with 11 nucleotides matching TRBD1. Unmatched junction bases numbered 12, after V lost 4 bases and J lost 7 bases. The CDR3 extends over 16 amino acids. Germline V lookup: CDR1 SGHDT, CDR2 YYEEEE. This CDR3 reads CASSLGQGARRSGYTF. DNA of the CDR3: TGTGCCAGCAGCCTCGGACAGGGGGCCCGTCGGAGTGGCTACACCTTC.

This clone was observed a single time. This chain links TRBV12-5 with TRBJ2-6; no firm D call. The CDR3 loop spans 17 amino acids. V gave up 7 bases and J gave up 0 bases, with 16 bases separating them. Germline V lookup: CDR1 LGHNT, CDR2 FRNRAP. CDR3 bases: TGTGCTAGTGCCCCCGGGCAGCCTCCCTCTGGGGCCAACGTCCTGACTTTC. Protein sequence: CASAPGQPPSGANVLTF.

DNA for the CDR3: TGTGCCAGCAGCCCCCGAGGACTAGCCCATGAGCAGTTCTTC. Residues: CASSPRGLAHEQFF. The V and J genes are TRBV5-4 and TRBJ2-1, with 8 bases lining up with TRBD2. Germline V gives CDR1 SGHNT, CDR2 YYREEE (reference sequence). V lost 4 bases, J lost 8 bases, and 8 bases stayed unmatched. The CDR3 has 14 amino acids. Together with reference TRBV5-4 and TRBJ2-1, the CDR3 gives the full variable domain: ETGVTQSPTHLIKTRGQQVTLRCSSQSGHNTVSWYQQALGQGPQFIFQYYREEENGRGNFPPRFSGLQFPNYSSELNVNALELDDSALYLCASSPRGLAHEQFFGPGTRLTVL.

The V gene is TRBV4-1, the J gene TRBJ2-3, with D unresolved. Germline lookup yields CDR1 MGHRA and CDR2 YSYEKL. This CDR3 has 15 amino acids. Trimming left V 1 base short and J 1 base short, with 9 bases between. As DNA, the CDR3 is TGCGCCAGCAGCCAAGCGGCGGTGGGCACAGATACGCAGTATTTT. This gives the protein CASSQAAVGTDTQYF.

This chain connects TRBV5-1 to TRBJ2-7; D is unresolved. Germline V lookup: CDR1 SGHRS, CDR2 YFSETQ. Trimming cost V 3 bases and J 2 bases, with 18 bases left between them. The CDR3 runs to 16 residues. The CDR3 protein is CASSSHPSTVTYEQYF. DNA of the CDR3: TGCGCCAGCAGCTCCCACCCCTCGACGGTTACCTACGAGCAGTACTTC.

The chain uses TRBV6-1 and TRBJ2-7, with 8 bases identical to TRBD1. In germline, CDR1 is MNHNS, CDR2 SASEGT. V lost 4 bases to trimming and J lost 4 bases; unmatched junction nucleotides: 18. The CDR3 consists of 18 residues. The CDR3 coding sequence is TGTGCCAGCAGTGGCGACAGGGGAATAGCCCTGATCAATTACGAGCAGTACTTC. Its translation is CASSGDRGIALINYEQYF.

In this sample, this clone turned up once. The chain combines TRBV12-3 or TRBV12-4 with TRBJ1-1; D gene uncertain. V was clipped by 1 base and J by 11 bases, with 8 bases between them. The CDR3 loop spans 11 amino acids. The CDR3 bases are TGTGCCAGCAGTTTAGGCAAAGTCGCTTTCTTT. Translating gives CASSLGKVAFF.

J is TRBJ1-6 and V is TRBV5-1; 7 bases fit TRBD1. This CDR3 has 15 amino acids. Germline CDR1 SGHRS, CDR2 YFSETQ. V was clipped by 3 bases and J by 7 bases; unmatched bases: 7. CDR3 in amino acids: CASSYRQGGNSPLHF. The CDR3 nucleotides are TGCGCCAGCAGCTACCGACAGGGAGGGAATTCACCCCTCCACTTT.